Presented here are 8 T cell receptor beta chains from one specimen sequenced in a study of molecular identifiers for immune sequencing clone quantification (dated by TCRdb to the late 2010s). Receptors were amplified or captured by PCR. The sequencer was a NextSeq 500. Using fastp at Q25 and MiXCR, TCRdb reprocessed the public reads and kept productive beta chains. When rows share a CDR3 protein, they turn into one entry using the most common DNA and genes. The sample includes hundreds of thousands of distinct CDR3 sequences, with 25% observed a single time. About 0.8% of the sample is in the top ten clones. The source material was naive CD8+ T cells from blood, with Jurkat cell RNA spiked in. The sample's cell subset or site label, decoded: FACS-sorted CD8+CD4-CCR7+CD45RA+ naive T cells. All receptors derive from a human donor in good health. Some libraries in this study had Jurkat cell RNA spiked in.

This clonotype has a handful of counts. The chain couples TRBV27 to TRBJ1-5, with a tentative D call TRBD1 (6 bases). The CDR3 has 15 amino acids. The ends were cut back, 2 bases at V and 4 bases at J, with 12 bases in the middle. Germline values: CDR1 MNHEY, CDR2 SMNVEV (reference sequence). The CDR3 here is CASSLAGEANQPQHF. CDR3 nucleotide sequence: TGTGCCAGCAGTTTAGCAGGGGAAGCGAATCAGCCCCAGCATTTT.

This clonotype was observed many times. V is TRBV7-2 and J is TRBJ1-1; TRBD1 is a possible D gene (6 bases). The CDR3 sequence is 13 residues long. In germline, CDR1 is SGHTA, CDR2 FQGNSA. Trimming removed 1 base from V and 7 bases from J, with 10 bases in between. DNA for the CDR3: TGTGCCAGCAGCTTAGGGGGGCGAAGTGAAGCTTTCTTT. Encoded protein: CASSLGGRSEAFF.

This clonotype was found a few times. The chain links TRBV6-2 or TRBV6-3 to TRBJ1-2; tentatively, D is TRBD1 (5 bases). V was clipped by 5 bases and J by 2 bases, with 15 bases between them. This CDR3 comprises 15 residues. The germline CDR1 and CDR2 sequences are MNHEY and SVGEGT. The CDR3 DNA reads TGTGCCAGCAGTCCCAATTTCGACAGAAACTATGGCTACACCTTC. This sequence encodes CASSPNFDRNYGYTF.

This chain connects TRBV30 to TRBJ1-1, with D possibly TRBD1 on 5 matching bases. Trimming removed 5 bases from V and 4 bases from J, with 14 bases in between. Germline CDR1 is GTSNPN and CDR2 is SVGIG (reference sequence). There are 13 residues in the CDR3. The CDR3 region is CAWAGAGITEAFF. Written as DNA, the CDR3 is TGTGCCTGGGCCGGGGCGGGGATCACTGAAGCTTTCTTT.

At least ten counts were recorded for this clonotype. V gene TRBV7-2 combines with J gene TRBJ2-7; D is possibly TRBD1 (5 bases). The CDR3 consists of 13 residues. The germline V and J ends were trimmed by 4 bases and 4 bases, with 11 bases remaining between them. Germline V lookup: CDR1 SGHTA, CDR2 FQGNSA. This CDR3 is CASSSVGVYEQYF. In DNA form, the CDR3 reads TGTGCCAGCAGCTCCGTAGGGGTTTACGAGCAGTACTTC. The variable domain in full, completed from reference TRBV7-2 and TRBJ2-7, reads GAGVSQSPSNKVTEKGKDVELRCDPISGHTALYWYRQSLGQGLEFLIYFQGNSAPDKSGLPSDRFSAERTGGSVSTLTIQRTQQEDSAVYLCASSSVGVYEQYFGPGTRLTVT.

This clonotype has only a few counts. The chain is built from TRBV9 and TRBJ2-3; 7 nucleotides align to TRBD1. The junction had 11 bases not matched to a gene; V was cut back by 7 bases and J by 3 bases. Germline assignment: CDR1 SGDLS and CDR2 YYNGEE. The CDR3 runs 15 residues. This chain's CDR3 is CASALGQETTDTQYF. The CDR3 DNA sequence: TGTGCCAGCGCTTTAGGACAGGAGACAACAGATACGCAGTATTTT.

This clonotype was picked up many times. The J gene is TRBJ2-7, the V gene TRBV5-6, with D perhaps matching TRBD2 (5 bases). V was pared by 0 bases and J by 0 bases, with 7 bases between. Germline V CDR1 and CDR2: SGHDT, YYEEEE. The CDR3 spans 14 residues. The CDR3 coding sequence is TGTGCCAGCAGCTTGGGAGGGAGCTCCTACGAGCAGTACTTC. Its protein is CASSLGGSSYEQYF.

A remark on this clonotype: A read error may explain this, as a much larger clone is one base away. In DNA form, the CDR3 reads TGTGCCAGCAGCTTCAGCCGTACATGGGCAGATACGCAGTATTTT. Its translation: CASSFSRTWADTQYF. The chain combines TRBV7-8 with TRBJ2-3; D call uncertain. Per germline, CDR1 SGHVS and CDR2 FQNEAQ. The CDR3 covers 15 residues. V was clipped by 3 bases and J by 4 bases, with 14 bases between them.